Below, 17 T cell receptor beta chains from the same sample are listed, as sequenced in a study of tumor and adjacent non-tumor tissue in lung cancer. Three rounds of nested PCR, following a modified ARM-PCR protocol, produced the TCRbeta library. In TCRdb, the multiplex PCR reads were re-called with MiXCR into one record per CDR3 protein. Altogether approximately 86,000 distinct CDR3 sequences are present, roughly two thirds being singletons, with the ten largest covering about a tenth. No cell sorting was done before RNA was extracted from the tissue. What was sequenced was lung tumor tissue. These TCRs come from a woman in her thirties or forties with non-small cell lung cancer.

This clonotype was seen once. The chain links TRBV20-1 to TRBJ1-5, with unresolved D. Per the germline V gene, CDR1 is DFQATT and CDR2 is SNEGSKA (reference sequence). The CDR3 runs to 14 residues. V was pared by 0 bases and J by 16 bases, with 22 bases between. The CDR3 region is CSARDLRGGEPHHF. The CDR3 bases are TGCAGTGCTAGAGATCTCAGAGGCGGGGAGCCACACCATTTT.

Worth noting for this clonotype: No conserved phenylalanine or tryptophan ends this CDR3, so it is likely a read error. CDR3 bases: TGTGCCAGCAGTTTATGGCGGAATGAGCAGTTCTTA. As protein: CASSLWRNEQFL. The chain is built from TRBV28 and TRBJ2-1, with D hard to call. V was clipped by 0 bases and J by 7 bases, with 4 bases between them. The CDR3 is 12 residues long. The V gene's germline CDR1 is MDHEN and CDR2 SYDVKM.

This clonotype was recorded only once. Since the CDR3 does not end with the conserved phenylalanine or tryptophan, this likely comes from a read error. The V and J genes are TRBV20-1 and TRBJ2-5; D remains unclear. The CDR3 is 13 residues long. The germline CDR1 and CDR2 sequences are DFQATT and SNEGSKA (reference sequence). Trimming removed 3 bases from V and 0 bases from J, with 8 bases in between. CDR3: CSASHPYQETQYS. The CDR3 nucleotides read TGCAGTGCTAGTCATCCATACCAAGAGACCCAGTACTCC.

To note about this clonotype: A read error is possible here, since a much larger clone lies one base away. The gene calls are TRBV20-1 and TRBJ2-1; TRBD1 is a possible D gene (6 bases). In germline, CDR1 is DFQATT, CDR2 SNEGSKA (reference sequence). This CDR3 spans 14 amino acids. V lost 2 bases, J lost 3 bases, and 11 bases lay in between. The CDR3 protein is CSARSQGHYNEQFF. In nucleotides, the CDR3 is TGCAGTGCTAGATCGCAGGGACACTACAATGAGCAGTTCTTC.

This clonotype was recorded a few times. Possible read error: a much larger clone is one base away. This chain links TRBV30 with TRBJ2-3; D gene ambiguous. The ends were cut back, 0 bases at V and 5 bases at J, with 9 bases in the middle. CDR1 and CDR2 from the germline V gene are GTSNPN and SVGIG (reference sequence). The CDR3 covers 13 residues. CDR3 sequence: CAWSVPGVDTQYF. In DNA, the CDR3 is TGTGCCTGGAGTGTACCTGGGGTAGATACGCAGTATTTT.

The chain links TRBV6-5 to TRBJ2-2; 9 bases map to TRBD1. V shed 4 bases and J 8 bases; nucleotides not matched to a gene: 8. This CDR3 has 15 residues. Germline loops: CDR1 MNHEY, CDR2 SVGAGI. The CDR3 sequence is CASSLTTGGLGELFF. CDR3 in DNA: TGTGCCAGCAGTTTAACGACAGGGGGGTTGGGGGAGCTGTTTTTT.

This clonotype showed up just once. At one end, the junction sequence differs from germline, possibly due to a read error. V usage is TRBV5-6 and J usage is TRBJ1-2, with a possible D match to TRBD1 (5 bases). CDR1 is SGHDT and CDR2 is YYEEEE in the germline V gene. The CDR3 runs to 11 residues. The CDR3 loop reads CASSLGDGYIF. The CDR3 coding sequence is TGTGCCAGCAGTTTGGGGGATGGCTACATCTTC.

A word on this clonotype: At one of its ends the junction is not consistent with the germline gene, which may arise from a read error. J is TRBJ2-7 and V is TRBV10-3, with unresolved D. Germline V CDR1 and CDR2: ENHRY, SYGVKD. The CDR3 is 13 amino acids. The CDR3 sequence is CAIRKQNFYKQYF. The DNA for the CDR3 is TGTGCCATCAGAAAACAGAATTTCTACAAGCAGTACTTC.

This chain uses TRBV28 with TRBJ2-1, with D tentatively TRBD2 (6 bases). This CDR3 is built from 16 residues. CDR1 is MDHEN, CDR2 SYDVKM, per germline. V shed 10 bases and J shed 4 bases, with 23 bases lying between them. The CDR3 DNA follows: TGTGCCATCACCCTCTCCGCGGGAAGATATTACAATGAGCAGTTCTTC. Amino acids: CAITLSAGRYYNEQFF.

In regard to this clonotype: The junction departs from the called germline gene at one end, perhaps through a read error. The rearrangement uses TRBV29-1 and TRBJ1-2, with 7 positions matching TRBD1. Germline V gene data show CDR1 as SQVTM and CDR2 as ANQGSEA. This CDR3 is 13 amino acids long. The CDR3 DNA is TGCAGCGTTCTCGGAGAGGGGGCGAACGGCTACATCTTC. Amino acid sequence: CSVLGEGANGYIF.

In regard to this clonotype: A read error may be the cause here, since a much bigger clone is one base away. The CDR3 sequence is CASSFCRVSAGYTF. The CDR3 bases are TGTGCCAGCAGTTTCTGTAGGGTATCGGCTGGCTACACCTTC. This sequence joins TRBV28 and TRBJ1-2; D remains ambiguous. V lost 3 bases to trimming and J lost 7 bases, with 15 bases between them. In germline, CDR1 is MDHEN, CDR2 SYDVKM. The CDR3 extends over 14 amino acids.

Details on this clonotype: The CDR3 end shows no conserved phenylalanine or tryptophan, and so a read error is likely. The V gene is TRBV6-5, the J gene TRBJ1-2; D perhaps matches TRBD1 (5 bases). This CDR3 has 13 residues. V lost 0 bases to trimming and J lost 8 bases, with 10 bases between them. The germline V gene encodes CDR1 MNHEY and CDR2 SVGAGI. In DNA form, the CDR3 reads TGTGCCAGCAGTTACTCCTCCTGGGGGGGCTACACCTTA. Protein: CASSYSSWGGYTL.

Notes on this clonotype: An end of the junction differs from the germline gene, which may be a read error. CDR3 bases: TGTGCCAGCAGCTTTACTGGGCTGCAAGAGACCCGGTACTTC. It is translated as CASSFTGLQETRYF. V gene TRBV11-2 combines with J gene TRBJ2-5; D not resolved. The germline V gene encodes CDR1 SGHAT and CDR2 FQNNGV. The CDR3 totals 14 residues.

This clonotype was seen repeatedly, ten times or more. CDR3 nucleotide sequence: TGTGCCAGCAGCCATGACAGGAGAAGTGATAGCAATCAGCCCCAGCATTTT. This translates into CASSHDRRSDSNQPQHF. V and J are TRBV6-2 or TRBV6-3 and TRBJ1-5; D may be TRBD1 (6 bases). From germline, CDR1 is MNHEY and CDR2 SVGEGT. The CDR3 runs 17 residues. Trimming stripped 6 bases from V and 0 bases from J, with 18 bases between.

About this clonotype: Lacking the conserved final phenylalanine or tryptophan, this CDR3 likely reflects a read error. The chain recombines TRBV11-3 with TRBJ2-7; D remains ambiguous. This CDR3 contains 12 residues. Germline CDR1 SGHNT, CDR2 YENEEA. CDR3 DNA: TGTGCTAGCAGCTTAGAAAAGGGCGAGCAGTACTTA. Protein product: CASSLEKGEQYL.

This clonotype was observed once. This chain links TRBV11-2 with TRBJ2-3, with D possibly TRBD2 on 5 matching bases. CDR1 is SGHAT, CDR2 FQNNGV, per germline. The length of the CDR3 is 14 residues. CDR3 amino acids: CVNSRAGTYSTQYF. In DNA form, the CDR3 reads TGTGTCAACAGCCGCGCGGGCACGTACAGTACGCAGTATTTT.

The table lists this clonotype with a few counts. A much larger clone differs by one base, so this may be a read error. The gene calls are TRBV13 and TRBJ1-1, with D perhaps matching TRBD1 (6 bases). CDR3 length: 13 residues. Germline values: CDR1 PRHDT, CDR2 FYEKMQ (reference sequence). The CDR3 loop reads CAGSRRDTQKVFF. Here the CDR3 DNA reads TGTGCCGGCAGCCGTCGGGACACCCAGAAAGTTTTCTTT.